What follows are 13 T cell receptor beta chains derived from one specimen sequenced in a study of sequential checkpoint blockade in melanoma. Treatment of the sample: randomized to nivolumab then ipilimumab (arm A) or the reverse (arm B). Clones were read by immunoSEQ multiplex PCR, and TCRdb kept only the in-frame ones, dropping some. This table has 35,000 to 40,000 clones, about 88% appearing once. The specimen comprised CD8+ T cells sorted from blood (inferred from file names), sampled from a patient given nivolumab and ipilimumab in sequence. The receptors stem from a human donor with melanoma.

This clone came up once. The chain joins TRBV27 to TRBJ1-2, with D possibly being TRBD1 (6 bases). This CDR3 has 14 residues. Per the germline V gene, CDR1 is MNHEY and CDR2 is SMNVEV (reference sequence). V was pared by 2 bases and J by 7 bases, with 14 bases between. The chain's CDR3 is CASSLQQGGSGYTF. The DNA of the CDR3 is TGTGCCAGCAGTTTACAACAGGGTGGATCTGGCTACACCTTC.

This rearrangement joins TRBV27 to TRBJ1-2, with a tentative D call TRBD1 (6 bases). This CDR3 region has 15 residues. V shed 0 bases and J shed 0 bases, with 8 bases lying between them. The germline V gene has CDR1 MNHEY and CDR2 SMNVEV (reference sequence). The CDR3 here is CASSLSAGANYGYTF. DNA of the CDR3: TGTGCCAGCAGTTTATCCGCAGGGGCTAACTATGGCTACACCTTC.

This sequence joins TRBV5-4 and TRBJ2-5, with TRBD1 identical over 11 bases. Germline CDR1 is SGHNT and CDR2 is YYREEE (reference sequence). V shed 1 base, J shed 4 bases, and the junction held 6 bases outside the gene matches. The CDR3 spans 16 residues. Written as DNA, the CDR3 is TGTGCCAGCAGCTTGTGGACAGGGGGCGGTGGAGAGACCCAGTACTTC. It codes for CASSLWTGGGGETQYF.

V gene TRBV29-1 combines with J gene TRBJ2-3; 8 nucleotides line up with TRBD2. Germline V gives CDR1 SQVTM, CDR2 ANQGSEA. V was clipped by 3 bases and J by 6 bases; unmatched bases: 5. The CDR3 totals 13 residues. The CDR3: CSVDGRARDTQYF. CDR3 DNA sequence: TGCAGCGTTGACGGGAGGGCCAGGGATACGCAGTATTTT.

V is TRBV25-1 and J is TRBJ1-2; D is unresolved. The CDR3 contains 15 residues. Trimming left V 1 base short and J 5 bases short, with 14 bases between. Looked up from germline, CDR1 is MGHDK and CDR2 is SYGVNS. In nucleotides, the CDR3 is TGTGCCAGCAGTGAATTTTTGGGAGGAGGGTATGGCTACACCTTC. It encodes CASSEFLGGGYGYTF.

CDR3 residues: CASSQPTGVMVGVLTF. As DNA, the CDR3 is TGTGCCAGCAGCCAACCGACAGGGGTAATGGTTGGCGTCCTGACTTTC. The chain is built from TRBV4-2 and TRBJ2-6, with 8 bases identical to TRBD1. V lost 2 bases, J lost 12 bases, and 12 bases stayed unmatched. Germline assignment: CDR1 LGHNA and CDR2 YNFKEQ. This CDR3 region has 16 residues.

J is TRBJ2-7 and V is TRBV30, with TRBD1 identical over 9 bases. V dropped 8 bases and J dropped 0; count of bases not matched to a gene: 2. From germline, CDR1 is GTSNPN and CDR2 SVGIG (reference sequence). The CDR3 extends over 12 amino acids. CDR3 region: CAGTGLSYEQYF. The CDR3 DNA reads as TGTGCCGGGACAGGGCTCTCCTACGAGCAGTACTTC.

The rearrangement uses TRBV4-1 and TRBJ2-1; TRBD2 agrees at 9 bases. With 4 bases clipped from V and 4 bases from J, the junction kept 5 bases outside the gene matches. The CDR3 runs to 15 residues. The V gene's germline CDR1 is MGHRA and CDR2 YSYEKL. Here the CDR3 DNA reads TGCGCCAGCAGCCTTTGGACTAGCGAATACAATGAGCAGTTCTTC. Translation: CASSLWTSEYNEQFF.

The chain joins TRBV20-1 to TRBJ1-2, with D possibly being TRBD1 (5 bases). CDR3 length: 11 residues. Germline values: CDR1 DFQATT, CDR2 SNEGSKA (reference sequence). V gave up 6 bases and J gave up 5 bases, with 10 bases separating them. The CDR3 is CSAASGYGYTF. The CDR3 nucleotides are TGCAGTGCCGCGTCAGGGTATGGCTACACCTTC.

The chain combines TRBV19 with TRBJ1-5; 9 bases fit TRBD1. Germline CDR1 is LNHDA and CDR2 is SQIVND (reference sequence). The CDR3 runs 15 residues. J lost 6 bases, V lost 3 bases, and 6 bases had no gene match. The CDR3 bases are TGTGCCAGTAGTATCGGGACAGGGTCCGCTCAGCCCCAGCATTTT. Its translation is CASSIGTGSAQPQHF.

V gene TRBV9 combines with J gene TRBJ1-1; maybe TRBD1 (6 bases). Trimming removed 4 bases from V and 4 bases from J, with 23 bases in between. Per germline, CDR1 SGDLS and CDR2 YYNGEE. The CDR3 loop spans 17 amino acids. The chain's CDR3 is CASSPWATGPGSTEAFF. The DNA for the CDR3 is TGTGCCAGCAGCCCTTGGGCGACAGGCCCGGGAAGCACTGAAGCTTTCTTT. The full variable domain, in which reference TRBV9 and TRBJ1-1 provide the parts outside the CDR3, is DSGVTQTPKHLITATGQRVTLRCSPRSGDLSVYWYQQSLDQGLQFLIQYYNGEERAKGNILERFSAQQFPDLHSELNLSSLELGDSALYFCASSPWATGPGSTEAFFGQGTRLTVV.

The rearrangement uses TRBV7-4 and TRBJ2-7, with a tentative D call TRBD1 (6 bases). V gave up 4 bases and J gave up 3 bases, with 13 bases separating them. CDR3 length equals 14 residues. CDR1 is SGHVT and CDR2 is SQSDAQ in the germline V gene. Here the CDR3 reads CASSSWTVFYEQYF. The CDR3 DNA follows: TGTGCCAGCAGCTCCTGGACAGTTTTCTACGAGCAGTACTTC.

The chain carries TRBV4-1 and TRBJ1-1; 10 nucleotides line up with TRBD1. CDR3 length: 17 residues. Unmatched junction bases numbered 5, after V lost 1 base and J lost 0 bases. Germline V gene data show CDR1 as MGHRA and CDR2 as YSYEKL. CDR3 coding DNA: TGCGCCAGCAGCCAAGGCGACAGGGGGCCCCTGAACACTGAAGCTTTCTTT. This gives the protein CASSQGDRGPLNTEAFF.